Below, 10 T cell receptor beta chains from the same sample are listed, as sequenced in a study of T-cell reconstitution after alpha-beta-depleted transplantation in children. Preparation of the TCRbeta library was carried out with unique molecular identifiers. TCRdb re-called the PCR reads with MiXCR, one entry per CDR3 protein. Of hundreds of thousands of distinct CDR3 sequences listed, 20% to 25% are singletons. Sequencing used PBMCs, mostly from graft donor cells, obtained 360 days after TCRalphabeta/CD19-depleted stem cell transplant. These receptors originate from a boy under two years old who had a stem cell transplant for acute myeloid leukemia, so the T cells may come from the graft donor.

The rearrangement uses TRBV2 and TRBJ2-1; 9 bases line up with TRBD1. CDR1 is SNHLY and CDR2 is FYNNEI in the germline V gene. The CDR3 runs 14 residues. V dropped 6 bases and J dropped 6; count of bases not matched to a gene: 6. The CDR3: CASRRGQGANEQFF. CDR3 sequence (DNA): TGTGCCAGCAGGAGGGGACAGGGTGCCAATGAGCAGTTCTTC.

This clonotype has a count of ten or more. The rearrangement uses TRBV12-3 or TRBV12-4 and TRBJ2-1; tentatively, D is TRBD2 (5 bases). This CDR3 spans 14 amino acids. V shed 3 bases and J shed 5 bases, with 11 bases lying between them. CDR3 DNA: TGTGCCAGCAGTTTTGGTACTAGTGACAATGAGCAGTTCTTC. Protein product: CASSFGTSDNEQFF.

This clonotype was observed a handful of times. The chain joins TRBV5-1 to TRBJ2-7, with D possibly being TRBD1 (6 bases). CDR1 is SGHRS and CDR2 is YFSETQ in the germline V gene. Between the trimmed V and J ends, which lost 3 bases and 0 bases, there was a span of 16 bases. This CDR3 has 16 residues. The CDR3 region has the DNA TGCGCCAGCAGCTGGACCACAGGGACGAGCTCCTACGAGCAGTACTTC. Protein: CASSWTTGTSSYEQYF.

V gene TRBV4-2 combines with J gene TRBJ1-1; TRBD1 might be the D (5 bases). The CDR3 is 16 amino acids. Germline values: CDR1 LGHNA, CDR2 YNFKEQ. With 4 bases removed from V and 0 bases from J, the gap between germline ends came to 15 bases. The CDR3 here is CASSLRDRVMNTEAFF. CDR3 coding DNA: TGTGCCAGCAGCCTCCGGGACCGAGTCATGAACACTGAAGCTTTCTTT.

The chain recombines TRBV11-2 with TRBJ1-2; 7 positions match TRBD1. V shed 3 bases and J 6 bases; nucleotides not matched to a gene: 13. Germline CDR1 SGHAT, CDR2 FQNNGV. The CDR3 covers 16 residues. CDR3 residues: CASSLKADRPEDGYTF. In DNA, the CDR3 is TGTGCCAGCAGCTTGAAGGCGGACAGGCCAGAGGATGGCTACACCTTC.

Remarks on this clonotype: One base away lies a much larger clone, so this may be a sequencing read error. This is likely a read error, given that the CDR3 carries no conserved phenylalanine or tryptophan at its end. CDR3 sequence: CASSLGFGTDTEAFY. The CDR3 DNA sequence: TGCGCCAGCAGCTTGGGCTTTGGGACAGACACTGAAGCTTTCTAT. V is TRBV5-1 and J is TRBJ1-1, with 7 bases lining up with TRBD1. The germline CDR1 and CDR2 sequences are SGHRS and YFSETQ. V lost 0 bases, J lost 3 bases, and 5 bases stayed unmatched. This CDR3 has 15 residues.

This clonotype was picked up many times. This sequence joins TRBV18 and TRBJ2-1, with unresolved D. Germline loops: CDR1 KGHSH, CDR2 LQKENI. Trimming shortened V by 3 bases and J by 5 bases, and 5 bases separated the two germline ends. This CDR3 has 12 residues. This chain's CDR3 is CASSPDHNEQFF. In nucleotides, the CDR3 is TGTGCCAGCTCACCGGACCACAATGAGCAGTTCTTC.

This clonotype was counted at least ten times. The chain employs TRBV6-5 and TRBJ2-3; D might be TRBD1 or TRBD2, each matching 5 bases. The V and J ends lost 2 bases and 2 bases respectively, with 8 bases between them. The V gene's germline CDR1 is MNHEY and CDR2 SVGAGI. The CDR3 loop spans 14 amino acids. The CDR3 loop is CASSYLGDTDTQYF. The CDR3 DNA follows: TGTGCCAGCAGTTACCTGGGGGACACAGATACGCAGTATTTT.

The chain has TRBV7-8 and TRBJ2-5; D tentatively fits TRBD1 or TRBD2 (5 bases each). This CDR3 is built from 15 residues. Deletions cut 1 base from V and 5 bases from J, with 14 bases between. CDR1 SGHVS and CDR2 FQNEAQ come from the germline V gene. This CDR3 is CASSLVGPPGETQYF. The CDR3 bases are TGTGCCAGCAGCTTAGTGGGACCACCAGGCGAGACCCAGTACTTC.

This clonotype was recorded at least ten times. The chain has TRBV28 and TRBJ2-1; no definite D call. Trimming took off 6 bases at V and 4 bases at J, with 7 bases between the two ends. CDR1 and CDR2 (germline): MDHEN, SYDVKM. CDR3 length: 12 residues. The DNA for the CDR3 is TGTGCCAGCAGCTTGCCGTACAATGAGCAGTTCTTC. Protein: CASSLPYNEQFF.